One and the same sample provided the 30 T cell receptor beta chains below, sequenced in a study of OX40 agonist ivuxolimab in advanced cancers. Profiled with immunoSEQ multiplex PCR; TCRdb holds only in-frame clones, not every one. The sample lists 20,000 to 25,000 clones, around four fifths occurring once. The sequences come from CD4+ or CD8+ T cells sorted from blood, collected in a trial of the OX40 agonist ivuxolimab. These TCRs come from an adult with an advanced solid tumor such as melanoma, head and neck, liver or kidney cancer.

In nucleotides, the CDR3 is TGTGCCACACAGGGCTACGAGCAGTACTTC. Amino acid sequence: CATQGYEQYF. The V and J genes are TRBV2 and TRBJ2-7, with TRBD1 as a possible D gene (6 bases). CDR1 and CDR2 (germline): SNHLY, FYNNEI. This CDR3 is 10 amino acids long. The ends were cut back, 10 bases at V and 3 bases at J, with 7 bases in the middle.

The CDR3 loop reads CSVEERAPYEQYF. CDR3 nucleotides: TGCAGCGTTGAAGAACGAGCCCCCTACGAGCAGTACTTC. V is TRBV29-1 and J is TRBJ2-7; D gene ambiguous. This CDR3 has 13 amino acids. Trimming removed 0 bases from V and 2 bases from J, with 8 bases in between. Germline-derived CDR1 and CDR2 are SQVTM and ANQGSEA.

Turning to this clone: One junction end disagrees with the germline gene, perhaps due to a read error. The chain links TRBV2 to TRBJ1-4; D possibly corresponds to TRBD1 (6 bases). Germline CDR1 is SNHLY and CDR2 is FYNNEI. This CDR3 has 15 amino acids. In DNA, the CDR3 is TGTGCCAGCAGGGAAGCAGGGGCAACTAATGAAAAACTGTTTTTT. Its translation: CASREAGATNEKLFF.

The chain recombines TRBV15 with TRBJ2-1; 7 bases fit TRBD2. CDR3 length: 13 amino acids. V gave up 1 base and J gave up 7 bases; unmatched junction bases: 1. The germline CDR1 and CDR2 sequences are LNHNV and YYDKDF (reference sequence). DNA of the CDR3: TGTGCCACCAGCAGAGGGGGGGGAAATGAGCAGTTCTTC. Translation gives CATSRGGGNEQFF.

This clone was picked up one time. This CDR3 reads CASSHRAAGAEAFF. For the CDR3, the DNA is TGCGCCAGCAGCCACCGGGCCGCGGGGGCTGAAGCTTTCTTT. The V and J genes are TRBV4-3 and TRBJ1-1; tentatively, D is TRBD1 (5 bases). Germline-derived CDR1 and CDR2 are LGHNA and YSLEER. The CDR3 is made up of 14 amino acids. V lost 3 bases, J lost 6 bases, and 14 bases lay in between.

In its sample, this clone was seen once. The chain joins TRBV4-1 to TRBJ1-4; 9 nucleotides match TRBD1. After removal of 1 base from V and 4 bases from J, the junction contained 7 bases not matched to a gene. This CDR3 is 17 amino acids long. The V gene's germline CDR1 is MGHRA and CDR2 YSYEKL. The CDR3 DNA follows: TGCGCCAGCAGCCAAGTCCTACCGGGACAGGGTAATGAAAAACTGTTTTTT. This sequence encodes CASSQVLPGQGNEKLFF.

The gene calls are TRBV4-3 and TRBJ2-1, with 9 bases aligning to TRBD2. The CDR3 sequence is 15 residues long. V was pared by 3 bases and J by 7 bases, with 7 bases of the junction left unmatched. Germline CDR1 is LGHNA and CDR2 is YSLEER. The CDR3 DNA is TGCGCCAGCAGCCAGTGGCGGGGGGGAGGGAATGAGCAGTTCTTC. It specifies CASSQWRGGGNEQFF.

The chain uses TRBV27 and TRBJ1-2; 7 nucleotides agree with TRBD1. There are 17 residues in the CDR3. Per germline, CDR1 MNHEY and CDR2 SMNVEV (reference sequence). The ends lost 5 bases at V and 4 bases at J; junction bases unmatched: 16. The CDR3 spells CASSPSEGDSLFYGYTF. In DNA form, the CDR3 reads TGTGCCAGCAGTCCATCTGAGGGGGACAGCTTATTCTATGGCTACACCTTC.

The V call is TRBV14, the J call TRBJ2-7; no firm D call. This CDR3 has 12 residues. The germline V gene encodes CDR1 SGHDN and CDR2 FVKESK. The V and J ends lost 5 bases and 4 bases respectively, with 9 bases between them. The CDR3: CASSGIRYEQYF. Here the CDR3 DNA reads TGTGCCAGCAGCGGGATAAGGTACGAGCAGTACTTC. The full variable domain, rest sourced from reference TRBV14 and TRBJ2-7, is EAGVTQFPSHSVIEKGQTVTLRCDPISGHDNLYWYRRVMGKEIKFLLHFVKESKQDESGMPNNRFLAERTGGTYSTLKVQPAELEDSGVYFCASSGIRYEQYFGPGTRLTVT.

The chain joins TRBV11-2 to TRBJ2-7, with 11 bases identical to TRBD2. The V segment lost 5 bases and the J segment 1 base; nucleotides outside the gene matches: 10. Germline CDR1 and CDR2: SGHAT and FQNNGV. The CDR3 sequence is 17 residues long. The CDR3 protein is CASSPRTSGYSSYEQYF. In DNA, the CDR3 is TGTGCCAGCAGCCCCCGGACTAGCGGGTACTCATCCTACGAGCAGTACTTC.

The chain combines TRBV5-4 with TRBJ1-1; TRBD1 is a possible D gene (5 bases). The CDR3 runs to 13 residues. V dropped 8 bases and J dropped 0 bases, with 11 bases sitting between them. Germline V lookup: CDR1 SGHNT, CDR2 YYREEE (reference sequence). CDR3 loop: CASRDSLNTEAFF. For the CDR3, the DNA is TGTGCCAGTAGGGACTCGTTGAACACTGAAGCTTTCTTT.

The chain is built from TRBV27 and TRBJ2-3; the D is unclear. The germline V and J ends were trimmed by 3 bases and 4 bases, with 11 bases remaining between them. This CDR3 has 14 amino acids. CDR1 and CDR2 from the germline V gene are MNHEY and SMNVEV (reference sequence). The chain's CDR3 is CASSFPGRADTQYF. CDR3 nucleotide sequence: TGTGCCAGCAGTTTCCCGGGTAGGGCAGATACGCAGTATTTT.

The chain has TRBV11-2 and TRBJ2-1; TRBD2 might be the D (7 bases). Germline loops: CDR1 SGHAT, CDR2 FQNNGV. V was pared by 1 base and J by 6 bases, with 13 bases between. CDR3 size: 15 residues. The CDR3 DNA reads as TGTGCCAGCAGCTTAGTAGGGGGGGGAAGCAATGAGCAGTTCTTC. It is translated as CASSLVGGGSNEQFF.

The rearrangement links TRBV5-4 to TRBJ2-7; possibly TRBD2 for D (5 bases). The CDR3 covers 15 residues. The germline CDR1 and CDR2 sequences are SGHNT and YYREEE (reference sequence). Trimming pared 2 bases from V and 5 bases from J, leaving 17 bases between. The CDR3 coding sequence is TGTGCCAGCAGCTTCGGGATTGGGAATGGCGACGAGCAGTACTTC. This sequence encodes CASSFGIGNGDEQYF.

The gene calls are TRBV9 and TRBJ1-4; D unclear. The CDR3 has 15 amino acids. V was shortened by 4 bases and J by 3 bases, with 13 bases between the two germline ends. Germline V lookup: CDR1 SGDLS, CDR2 YYNGEE. The CDR3 spells CASSSGGVANEKLFF. In DNA, the CDR3 is TGTGCCAGCAGCTCTGGTGGGGTGGCTAATGAAAAACTGTTTTTT.

This chain uses TRBV19 with TRBJ1-1; possibly TRBD1 for D (5 bases). In germline, CDR1 is LNHDA, CDR2 SQIVND (reference sequence). Trimming removed 4 bases at V and 4 bases at J, with 16 bases between. This CDR3 spans 15 amino acids. CDR3 loop: CASSTRTPLTTEAFF. Written as DNA, the CDR3 is TGTGCCAGTAGTACAAGGACACCCCTCACCACTGAAGCTTTCTTT.

The genes are TRBV6-6 and TRBJ2-5, with D uncertain. The end of the DNA is better explained by TRBJ2-7, so the J call may be wrong. From germline, CDR1 is MNHNY and CDR2 SVGAGI (reference sequence). This CDR3 spans 13 amino acids. The CDR3, as DNA: TGTGCCAGCAGTTACTCGACCTCCTACGAGCAGTACTTC. Protein product: CASSYSTSYEQYF.

The chain recombines TRBV27 with TRBJ1-1; maybe TRBD1 (5 bases). V was clipped by 5 bases and J by 0 bases, with 19 bases between them. CDR1 and CDR2 from the germline V gene are MNHEY and SMNVEV (reference sequence). The CDR3 is 17 residues long. The CDR3 DNA is TGTGCCAGCAGTCTCGGAAGAGGGGATTTCATGAACACTGAAGCTTTCTTT. Its translation: CASSLGRGDFMNTEAFF.

The V call is TRBV25-1, the J call TRBJ1-4, with TRBD1 matching over 11 bases. Germline assignment: CDR1 MGHDK and CDR2 SYGVNS. The CDR3 covers 16 residues. After removal of 5 bases from V and 7 bases from J, the junction contained 9 bases not matched to a gene. The CDR3 region is CASSWRDRGSGEKLFF. CDR3 DNA sequence: TGTGCCAGCAGTTGGAGGGACAGGGGGTCGGGTGAAAAACTGTTTTTT. Using reference TRBV25-1 and TRBJ1-4 for the parts outside the CDR3, the full variable domain is EADIYQTPRYLVIGTGKKITLECSQTMGHDKMYWYQQDPGMELHLIHYSYGVNSTEKGDLSSESTVSRIRTEHFPLTLESARPSHTSQYLCASSWRDRGSGEKLFFGSGTQLSVL.

V gene TRBV5-1 combines with J gene TRBJ2-3, with 8 positions matching TRBD2. The CDR3 spans 15 residues. Unmatched junction bases numbered 7, after V lost 5 bases and J lost 2 bases. From germline, CDR1 is SGHRS and CDR2 YFSETQ. CDR3 in DNA: TGCGCCAGCAGACCCGGGACTAGTCCCACAGATACGCAGTATTTT. This encodes CASRPGTSPTDTQYF.

This chain links TRBV11-3 with TRBJ2-3; 9 nucleotides align to TRBD1. Germline CDR1 is SGHNT and CDR2 is YENEEA. With V trimmed by 0 bases and J by 7 bases, 5 bases remained unmatched. The CDR3 covers 15 residues. CDR3 bases: TGTGCCAGCAGCTTAGATCGGGACAGGGATTATACGCAGTATTTT. Encoded protein: CASSLDRDRDYTQYF.

The rearrangement links TRBV7-6 to TRBJ2-7, with D perhaps TRBD1 (6 bases). CDR3 length equals 14 residues. Germline values: CDR1 SGHVS, CDR2 FNYEAQ. V was clipped by 0 bases and J by 0 bases, with 6 bases between them. CDR3 in amino acids: CASSLAGGSYEQYF. The CDR3 DNA follows: TGTGCCAGCAGCTTAGCAGGGGGCTCCTACGAGCAGTACTTC.

This sequence joins TRBV27 and TRBJ1-5; D is unclear. The CDR3 runs 12 residues. Per germline, CDR1 MNHEY and CDR2 SMNVEV (reference sequence). Trimming removed 8 bases at V and 4 bases at J, with 9 bases between. Here the CDR3 DNA reads TGTGCCAGCGGGAAGGGAAATCAGCCCCAGCATTTT. Amino acid sequence: CASGKGNQPQHF.

The rearrangement joins TRBV27 to TRBJ1-1, with no clear D. V lost 1 base to trimming and J lost 1 base, with 4 bases between them. CDR3 size: 13 residues. Per the germline V gene, CDR1 is MNHEY and CDR2 is SMNVEV (reference sequence). This CDR3 reads CASSLWENTEAFF. CDR3 nucleotide sequence: TGTGCCAGCAGTTTATGGGAGAACACTGAAGCTTTCTTT.

The chain joins TRBV27 to TRBJ1-2; 9 positions match TRBD1. The CDR3 consists of 16 residues. The junction had 3 bases not matched to a gene; V was cut back by 0 bases and J by 1 base. CDR1 is MNHEY and CDR2 is SMNVEV in the germline V gene (reference sequence). Written as DNA, the CDR3 is TGTGCCAGCAGTTTATCGGGACAGGGACTTAACTATGGCTACACCTTC. It translates to CASSLSGQGLNYGYTF.

The chain is built from TRBV4-3 and TRBJ2-2, with D maybe TRBD1 (5 bases). The germline V gene has CDR1 LGHNA and CDR2 YSLEER. V lost 3 bases to trimming and J lost 7 bases, with 15 bases between them. This CDR3 has 15 amino acids. The CDR3 sequence: CASSHRAHDSGELFF. CDR3 DNA sequence: TGCGCCAGCAGCCACCGGGCCCATGACAGCGGGGAGCTGTTTTTT.

The rearrangement joins TRBV11-2 to TRBJ2-2, with unresolved D. Germline CDR1 is SGHAT and CDR2 is FQNNGV. The CDR3 is 12 residues long. Trimming removed 6 bases at V and 2 bases at J, with 4 bases between. CDR3 nucleotides: TGTGCCAGCAGTTCTAACACCGGGGAGCTGTTTTTT. Amino acid sequence: CASSSNTGELFF.

The rearrangement links TRBV6-1 to TRBJ2-3; D may be TRBD2 (6 bases). V lost 5 bases and J lost 0, with 9 bases in between. Looked up from germline, CDR1 is MNHNS and CDR2 is SASEGT. The CDR3 is made up of 14 amino acids. CDR3 protein: CASSSGLSTDTQYF. Written as DNA, the CDR3 is TGTGCCAGCAGTTCGGGACTGAGCACAGATACGCAGTATTTT.

The chain employs TRBV7-3 and TRBJ2-3; TRBD2 aligns across 11 bases. V dropped 4 bases and J dropped 1; count of bases not matched to a gene: 4. Germline loops: CDR1 SGHTA, CDR2 FQGTGA. The CDR3 runs to 16 residues. CDR3 sequence: CASSYTGLAGTDTQYF. CDR3 nucleotide sequence: TGTGCCAGCAGCTACACGGGACTAGCGGGCACAGATACGCAGTATTTT.

This clone was observed a single time. The genes are TRBV7-2 and TRBJ2-3; D remains ambiguous. Germline V gives CDR1 SGHTA, CDR2 FQGNSA. Trimming removed 0 bases at V and 1 base at J, with 8 bases between. The CDR3 loop spans 15 amino acids. The CDR3 is CASSLASGRTDTQYF. CDR3 DNA: TGTGCCAGCAGCTTAGCGTCCGGACGCACAGATACGCAGTATTTT. Together with reference TRBV7-2 and TRBJ2-3, the CDR3 gives the full variable domain: GAGVSQSPSNKVTEKGKDVELRCDPISGHTALYWYRQSLGQGLEFLIYFQGNSAPDKSGLPSDRFSAERTGGSVSTLTIQRTQQEDSAVYLCASSLASGRTDTQYFGPGTRLTVL.